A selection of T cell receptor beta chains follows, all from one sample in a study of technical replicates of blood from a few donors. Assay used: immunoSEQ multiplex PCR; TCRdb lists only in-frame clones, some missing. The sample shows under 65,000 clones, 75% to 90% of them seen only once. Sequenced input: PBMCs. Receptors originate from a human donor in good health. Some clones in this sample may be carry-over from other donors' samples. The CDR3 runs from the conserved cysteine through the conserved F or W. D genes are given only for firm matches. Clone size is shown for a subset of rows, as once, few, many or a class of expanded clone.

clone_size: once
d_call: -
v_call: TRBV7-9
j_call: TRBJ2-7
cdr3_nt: TGTGCCAGCAGCTTAGCGGGACTGACCTACGAGCAGTACTTC
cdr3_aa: CASSLAGLTYEQYF

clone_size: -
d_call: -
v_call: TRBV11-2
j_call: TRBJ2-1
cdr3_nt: TGTGCCAGCAGCTTAGTTCTTAGATCTTCGGGAAATGAGCAGTTCTTC
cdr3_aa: CASSLVLRSSGNEQFF

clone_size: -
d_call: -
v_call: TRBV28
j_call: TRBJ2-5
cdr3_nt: TGTGCCAGCAGTTTCGCTAGCGAACAGACCCAGTACTTC
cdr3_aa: CASSFASEQTQYF

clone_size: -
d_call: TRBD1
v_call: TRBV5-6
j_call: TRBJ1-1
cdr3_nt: TGTGCCAGCAGCTTGGTCGGGACAGGGACTGAAGCTTTCTTT
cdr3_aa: CASSLVGTGTEAFF

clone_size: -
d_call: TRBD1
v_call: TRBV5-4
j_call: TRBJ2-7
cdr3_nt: TGTGCCAGCAGCTCGCACGCAGGGGACAGGTTCAACGAGCAGTACTTC
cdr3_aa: CASSSHAGDRFNEQYF

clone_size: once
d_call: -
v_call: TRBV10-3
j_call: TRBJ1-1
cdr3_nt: TGTGCCATCAAGAGTTCCAACTCTCGCAGGGCGGCCACTGAAGCTTTCTTT
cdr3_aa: CAIKSSNSRRAATEAFF

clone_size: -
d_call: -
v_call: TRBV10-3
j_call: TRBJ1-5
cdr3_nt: TGTGCCATCAGTGAGTCAGAGGGGAGGAATCAGCCCCAGCATTTT
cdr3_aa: CAISESEGRNQPQHF

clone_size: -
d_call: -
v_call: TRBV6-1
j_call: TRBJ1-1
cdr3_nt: TGTGCCAGCACCTACGGACAGTCGCGCACTGAAGCTTTCTTT
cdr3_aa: CASTYGQSRTEAFF

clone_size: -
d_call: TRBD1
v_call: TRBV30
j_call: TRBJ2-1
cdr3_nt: TGTGCCTGGAGTGCGGGGACAGGGAGCTTTCATGAGCAGTTCTTC
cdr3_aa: CAWSAGTGSFHEQFF

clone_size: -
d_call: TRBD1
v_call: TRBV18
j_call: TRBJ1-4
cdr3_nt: TGTGCCAGCCGGATTGGGACAGCTAATGAAAAACTGTTTTTT
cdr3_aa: CASRIGTANEKLFF

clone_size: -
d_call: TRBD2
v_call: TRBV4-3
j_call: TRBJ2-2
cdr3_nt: TGCGCCAGCAGCCAAGATTTAGGCGGGAGGGCCCTCACCGGGGAGCTGTTTTTT
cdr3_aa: CASSQDLGGRALTGELFF

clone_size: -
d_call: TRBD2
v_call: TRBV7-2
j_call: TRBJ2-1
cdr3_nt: TGTGCCAGCGGGCGGGAGTTTAGTCTACGTGAGCAGTTCTTC
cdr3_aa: CASGREFSLREQFF

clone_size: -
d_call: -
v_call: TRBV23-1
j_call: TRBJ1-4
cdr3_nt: TGCGCCAGCAGTCAAATCGTTAATGAAAAACTGTTTTTT
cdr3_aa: CASSQIVNEKLFF

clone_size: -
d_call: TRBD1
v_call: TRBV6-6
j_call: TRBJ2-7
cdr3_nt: TGTGCCAGCGGCCCGGGACAGGGCCTGTCCTACGAGCAGTACTTC
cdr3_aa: CASGPGQGLSYEQYF

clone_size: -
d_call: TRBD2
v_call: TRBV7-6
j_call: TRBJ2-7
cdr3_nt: TGTGCCAGCAGCTTAGGGACTAGCGGAATCTACGAGCAGTACTTC
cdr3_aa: CASSLGTSGIYEQYF

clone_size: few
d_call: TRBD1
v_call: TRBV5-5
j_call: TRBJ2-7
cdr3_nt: TGTGCCAGCAGCTTGGCAGGGGGCTCCTACGAGCAGTACTTC
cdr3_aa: CASSLAGGSYEQYF

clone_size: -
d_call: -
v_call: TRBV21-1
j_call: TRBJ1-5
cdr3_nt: TGTGCCAGCAGCAAAGCCCCAACAGGTGGAAATCAGCCCCAGCATTTT
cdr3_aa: CASSKAPTGGNQPQHF

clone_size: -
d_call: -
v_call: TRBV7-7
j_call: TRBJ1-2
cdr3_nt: TGTGCCAGCAGCTGGAGGTTAGTTGTAGGCGGCATTTTGTATGGCTACACCTTC
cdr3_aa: CASSWRLVVGGILYGYTF

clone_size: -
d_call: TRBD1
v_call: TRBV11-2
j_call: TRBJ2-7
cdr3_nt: TGTGCCAGCAGCAGCCCGGGACAGACATTATCCTACGAGCAGTACTTC
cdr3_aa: CASSSPGQTLSYEQYF

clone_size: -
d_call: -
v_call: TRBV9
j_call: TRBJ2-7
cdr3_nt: TGTGCCAGCAGTGAGAGCCCCGATTACTACGAGCAGTACTTC
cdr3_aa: CASSESPDYYEQYF

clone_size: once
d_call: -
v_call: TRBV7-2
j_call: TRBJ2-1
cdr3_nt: TGTGCCAGCAGCTTAGCGTCAAATGAGCAGTTCTTC
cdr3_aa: CASSLASNEQFF

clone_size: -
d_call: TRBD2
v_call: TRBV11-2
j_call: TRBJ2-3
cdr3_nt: TGTGCCAGCAGCTTCTGGACTAGCAGTATGACAGATACGCAGTATTTT
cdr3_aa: CASSFWTSSMTDTQYF

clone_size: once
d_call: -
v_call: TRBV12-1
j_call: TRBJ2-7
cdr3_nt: TGTGCCAGCAGCTTTGGTCTGGAGCAGTACTTC
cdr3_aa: CASSFGLEQYF

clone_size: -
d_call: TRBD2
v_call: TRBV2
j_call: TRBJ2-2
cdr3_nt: TGTGCCAGCAGACTAGCGGGGAGGAACACCGGGGAGCTGTTTTTT
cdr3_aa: CASRLAGRNTGELFF

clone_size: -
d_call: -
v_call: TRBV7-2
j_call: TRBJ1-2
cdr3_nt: TGTGCCAGCAGCCCCCCCCCGGGGTCGGACTATGGCTACACCTTC
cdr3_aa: CASSPPPGSDYGYTF

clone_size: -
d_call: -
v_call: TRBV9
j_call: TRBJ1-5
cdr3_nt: TGTGCCAGCAGCCCCACGGTGGAGAGTCAGCCCCAGCATTTT
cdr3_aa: CASSPTVESQPQHF

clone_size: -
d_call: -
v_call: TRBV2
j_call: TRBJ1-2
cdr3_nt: TGTGCCAGCGGGGAGGCTCAGGACGCCTATGGCTACACCTTC
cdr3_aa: CASGEAQDAYGYTF

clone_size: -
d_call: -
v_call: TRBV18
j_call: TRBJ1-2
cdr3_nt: TGTGCCAGCTCAGAGGGACTGAGCTATGGCTACACCTTC
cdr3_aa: CASSEGLSYGYTF

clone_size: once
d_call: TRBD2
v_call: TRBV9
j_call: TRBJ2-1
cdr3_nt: TGTGCCAGCAGCGTAGGGGTTAGCGGGAGTTATGAGCAGTTCTTC
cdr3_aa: CASSVGVSGSYEQFF

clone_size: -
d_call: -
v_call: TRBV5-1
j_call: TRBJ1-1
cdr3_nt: TGCGCCAGCAGCTTCAGGGCTCTTGGCACTGAAGCTTTCTTT
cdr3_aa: CASSFRALGTEAFF